This is a list of T cell receptor beta chains from one sample in a study of technical replicates of blood from a few donors. Sequencing was performed with immunoSEQ multiplex PCR; in TCRdb, only in-frame clones are kept and a portion is missing. The top ten clones hold 0.39% of a sample with roughly 72,000 clones, approximately 94% of them seen once. Source material: T cells isolated from PBMCs. These receptors originate from a human donor in good health. Both conserved end residues are part of each CDR3. D genes are given only for firm matches. The size field is filled for only some rows; it gives once, few, many or a size class.

J gene: TRBJ2-6; V gene: TRBV2; clone size: .; D gene: .; CDR3 protein: CASSPGKWGSGANVLTF; CDR3 DNA: TGTGCCAGCAGTCCAGGGAAATGGGGCTCTGGGGCCAACGTCCTGACTTTC
J gene: TRBJ2-5; V gene: TRBV19; clone size: .; D gene: .; CDR3 protein: CASSPRGYQETQYF; CDR3 DNA: TGTGCCAGTAGTCCGAGGGGGTACCAAGAGACCCAGTACTTC
J gene: TRBJ2-7; V gene: TRBV19; clone size: .; D gene: TRBD1; CDR3 protein: CASSRQGSAYEQYF; CDR3 DNA: TGTGCCAGCTCCCGACAGGGTTCAGCCTACGAGCAGTACTTC
J gene: TRBJ1-4; V gene: TRBV10-3; clone size: .; D gene: TRBD1; CDR3 protein: CAISGDRGEKLFF; CDR3 DNA: TGTGCCATCAGTGGGGACAGGGGTGAAAAACTGTTTTTT
J gene: TRBJ2-2; V gene: TRBV5-1; clone size: .; D gene: TRBD1; CDR3 protein: CASSRPPDRVTGELFF; CDR3 DNA: TGCGCCAGCAGCCGGCCCCCGGACAGGGTAACCGGGGAGCTGTTTTTT
J gene: TRBJ2-7; V gene: TRBV5-1; clone size: .; D gene: .; CDR3 protein: CASSLGDSDYEQYF; CDR3 DNA: TGCGCCAGCAGCTTGGGGGACTCAGACTACGAGCAGTACTTC
J gene: TRBJ2-1; V gene: TRBV5-6; clone size: .; D gene: .; CDR3 protein: CASSPTSVTIEQFF; CDR3 DNA: TGTGCCAGCAGCCCAACGTCGGTCACGATAGAGCAGTTCTTC
J gene: TRBJ2-2; V gene: TRBV5-4; clone size: once; D gene: .; CDR3 protein: CASSAQGRSRTGELFF; CDR3 DNA: TGTGCCAGCAGCGCTCAGGGTAGGAGTCGGACCGGGGAGCTGTTTTTT
J gene: TRBJ2-2; V gene: TRBV5-1; clone size: .; D gene: .; CDR3 protein: CASSLVRVDGELFF; CDR3 DNA: TGCGCCAGCAGCTTGGTTCGGGTCGACGGGGAGCTGTTTTTT
J gene: TRBJ2-5; V gene: TRBV28; clone size: .; D gene: TRBD1; CDR3 protein: CASSTNRQGLETQYF; CDR3 DNA: TGTGCCAGCAGTACAAACCGACAGGGCCTGGAGACCCAGTACTTC
J gene: TRBJ2-1; V gene: TRBV7-2; clone size: .; D gene: TRBD2; CDR3 protein: CASSRRTSGSFHEQFF; CDR3 DNA: TGTGCCAGCAGCAGACGGACTAGCGGGAGTTTCCATGAGCAGTTCTTC
J gene: TRBJ2-1; V gene: TRBV10-1; clone size: .; D gene: TRBD2; CDR3 protein: CASSDQREYVNEQFF; CDR3 DNA: TGCGCCAGCAGTGATCAGCGGGAGTACGTGAATGAGCAGTTCTTC
J gene: TRBJ1-2; V gene: TRBV11-2; clone size: once; D gene: TRBD1; CDR3 protein: CASSLVGQGLHYGYTF; CDR3 DNA: TGTGCCAGCAGCTTAGTCGGACAGGGGCTACACTATGGCTACACCTTC
J gene: TRBJ1-2; V gene: TRBV29-1; clone size: .; D gene: .; CDR3 protein: CSSDKTNYGYTF; CDR3 DNA: TGCAGCTCGGACAAAACTAACTATGGCTACACCTTC
J gene: TRBJ2-7; V gene: TRBV4-1; clone size: .; D gene: TRBD1; CDR3 protein: CASSQQGASSYEQYF; CDR3 DNA: TGCGCCAGCAGCCAACAGGGGGCCAGCTCCTACGAGCAGTACTTC
J gene: TRBJ2-1; V gene: TRBV30; clone size: once; D gene: .; CDR3 protein: CAWSRGYEQFF; CDR3 DNA: TGTGCCTGGAGCAGGGGCTATGAGCAGTTCTTC
J gene: TRBJ2-5; V gene: TRBV6-5; clone size: once; D gene: TRBD1; CDR3 protein: CASSSAGGSRETQYF; CDR3 DNA: TGTGCCAGCAGTTCCGCAGGGGGTTCTAGAGAGACCCAGTACTTC
J gene: TRBJ2-1; V gene: TRBV2; clone size: many; D gene: TRBD2; CDR3 protein: CASMGREGGDEQFF; CDR3 DNA: TGTGCCAGCATGGGGCGGGAGGGGGGCGATGAGCAGTTCTTC
J gene: TRBJ2-5; V gene: TRBV4-2; clone size: .; D gene: TRBD1; CDR3 protein: CASSQVYRGETQYF; CDR3 DNA: TGTGCCAGCAGCCAAGTATACAGGGGTGAGACCCAGTACTTC
J gene: TRBJ2-7; V gene: TRBV28; clone size: .; D gene: .; CDR3 protein: CASSFSVYEQYF; CDR3 DNA: TGTGCCAGCAGTTTTTCAGTTTACGAGCAGTACTTC
J gene: TRBJ1-1; V gene: TRBV2; clone size: .; D gene: .; CDR3 protein: CASSEDSEAFF; CDR3 DNA: TGTGCCAGCAGTGAAGATAGTGAAGCTTTCTTT
J gene: TRBJ1-4; V gene: TRBV6-6; clone size: once; D gene: .; CDR3 protein: CASNQGPGVREKLFF; CDR3 DNA: TGTGCCAGCAACCAAGGCCCAGGGGTTAGGGAAAAACTGTTTTTT
J gene: TRBJ2-7; V gene: TRBV5-3; clone size: .; D gene: .; CDR3 protein: CARSGFQGNEQYF; CDR3 DNA: TGTGCCAGAAGCGGGTTTCAGGGGAACGAGCAGTACTTC
J gene: TRBJ1-1; V gene: TRBV11-2; clone size: .; D gene: .; CDR3 protein: CASSFLFEAFF; CDR3 DNA: TGTGCCAGCAGCTTTCTGTTTGAAGCTTTCTTT
J gene: TRBJ2-7; V gene: TRBV28; clone size: .; D gene: .; CDR3 protein: CASSFNYYEQYF; CDR3 DNA: TGTGCCAGCAGTTTTAACTACTACGAGCAGTACTTC
J gene: TRBJ2-3; V gene: TRBV7-6; clone size: .; D gene: TRBD2; CDR3 protein: CASSPSGITDTQYF; CDR3 DNA: TGTGCCAGCAGCCCTAGCGGGATCACAGATACGCAGTATTTT
J gene: TRBJ1-2; V gene: TRBV5-4; clone size: .; D gene: TRBD1; CDR3 protein: CASSYLQGAANYGYTF; CDR3 DNA: TGTGCCAGCAGCTATTTACAGGGGGCAGCTAACTATGGCTACACCTTC
J gene: TRBJ2-1; V gene: TRBV6-5; clone size: .; D gene: TRBD2; CDR3 protein: CAGLGAGEYNEQFF; CDR3 DNA: TGTGCCGGCCTAGGCGCGGGAGAATACAATGAGCAGTTCTTC
J gene: TRBJ2-1; V gene: TRBV15; clone size: .; D gene: TRBD2; CDR3 protein: CATSRAGTSGSLGEQFF; CDR3 DNA: TGTGCCACCAGCAGAGCTGGGACTAGCGGGAGTCTGGGTGAGCAGTTCTTC
J gene: TRBJ1-4; V gene: TRBV6-5; clone size: .; D gene: TRBD1; CDR3 protein: CASSSEPGQSYEKLFF; CDR3 DNA: TGTGCCAGCAGTTCCGAACCGGGACAGTCCTATGAAAAACTGTTTTTT
J gene: TRBJ2-7; V gene: TRBV7-2; clone size: once; D gene: .; CDR3 protein: CASSLDTLDEQYF; CDR3 DNA: TGTGCCAGCAGCTTAGATACTTTAGACGAGCAGTACTTC
J gene: TRBJ2-5; V gene: TRBV7-2; clone size: .; D gene: TRBD1; CDR3 protein: CASSLGTGAETQYF; CDR3 DNA: TGTGCCAGCAGCTTAGGGACAGGGGCAGAGACCCAGTACTTC
J gene: TRBJ1-2; V gene: TRBV5-1; clone size: .; D gene: .; CDR3 protein: CASSGQPGAYGYTF; CDR3 DNA: TGCGCCAGCAGCGGCCAACCAGGGGCCTATGGCTACACTTTC
J gene: TRBJ2-7; V gene: TRBV10-1; clone size: .; D gene: TRBD2; CDR3 protein: CASSDPAGGSYEQYF; CDR3 DNA: TGCGCCAGCAGTGATCCAGCGGGAGGCTCCTACGAGCAGTACTTC
J gene: TRBJ2-1; V gene: TRBV5-1; clone size: .; D gene: TRBD2; CDR3 protein: CASSLWAGVSYNEQFF; CDR3 DNA: TGCGCCAGCAGCTTGTGGGCGGGAGTGTCCTACAATGAGCAGTTCTTC
J gene: TRBJ2-3; V gene: TRBV6-5; clone size: .; D gene: .; CDR3 protein: CASTTDYSTDTQYF; CDR3 DNA: TGTGCCAGCACTACGGACTATAGCACAGATACGCAGTATTTT
J gene: TRBJ1-3; V gene: TRBV7-8; clone size: .; D gene: TRBD1; CDR3 protein: CASSLDGTGVSGNTIYF; CDR3 DNA: TGTGCCAGCAGCTTAGACGGGACAGGGGTCTCTGGAAACACCATATATTTT
J gene: TRBJ2-7; V gene: TRBV7-9; clone size: .; D gene: TRBD1; CDR3 protein: CASSYGGQGNEQYF; CDR3 DNA: TGTGCCAGCAGCTATGGGGGACAGGGAAACGAGCAGTACTTC
J gene: TRBJ2-2; V gene: TRBV19; clone size: .; D gene: .; CDR3 protein: CASIASAGGELFF; CDR3 DNA: TGTGCCAGTATTGCTAGCGCTGGCGGGGAGCTGTTTTTT
J gene: TRBJ2-7; V gene: TRBV5-6; clone size: .; D gene: .; CDR3 protein: CASSLGQSSYEQYF; CDR3 DNA: TGTGCCAGCAGCTTGGGACAGAGCTCCTACGAGCAGTACTTC
J gene: TRBJ2-7; V gene: TRBV7-2; clone size: .; D gene: TRBD2; CDR3 protein: CASSLPGRSHEQYF; CDR3 DNA: TGTGCCAGCAGCTTACCCGGGAGGTCCCACGAGCAGTACTTC
J gene: TRBJ1-5; V gene: TRBV27; clone size: .; D gene: .; CDR3 protein: CASSLARGDQPQHF; CDR3 DNA: TGTGCCAGCAGTTTAGCGCGGGGAGATCAGCCCCAGCATTTT
J gene: TRBJ2-7; V gene: TRBV21-1; clone size: .; D gene: .; CDR3 protein: CASSKKGTGTGWYEQYF; CDR3 DNA: TGTGCCAGCAGCAAAAAGGGGACCGGGACAGGGTGGTACGAGCAGTACTTC
J gene: TRBJ2-5; V gene: TRBV5-1; clone size: .; D gene: TRBD1; CDR3 protein: CASSLQTGAQETQYF; CDR3 DNA: TGCGCCAGCAGCCTTCAGACAGGGGCTCAAGAGACCCAGTACTTC
J gene: TRBJ1-1; V gene: TRBV30; clone size: .; D gene: .; CDR3 protein: CAWKESWTEAFF; CDR3 DNA: TGTGCCTGGAAAGAAAGCTGGACTGAAGCTTTCTTT
J gene: TRBJ2-7; V gene: TRBV10-3; clone size: .; D gene: .; CDR3 protein: CAISEIAGSSYEQYF; CDR3 DNA: TGTGCCATCAGTGAGATCGCGGGGAGCTCCTACGAGCAGTACTTC
J gene: TRBJ1-5; V gene: TRBV7-8; clone size: .; D gene: .; CDR3 protein: CASSLSPGGRYQPQHF; CDR3 DNA: TGTGCCAGCAGCTTAAGTCCCGGGGGGCGATATCAGCCCCAGCATTTT
J gene: TRBJ2-7; V gene: TRBV9; clone size: .; D gene: TRBD2; CDR3 protein: CASSPGGLAEYEQYF; CDR3 DNA: TGTGCCAGCAGCCCCGGAGGGCTAGCGGAATACGAGCAGTACTTC
J gene: TRBJ2-7; V gene: TRBV7-2; clone size: once; D gene: TRBD2; CDR3 protein: CASSLAGGTGYEQYF; CDR3 DNA: TGTGCCAGCAGCTTGGCGGGAGGAACAGGTTACGAGCAGTACTTC
J gene: TRBJ1-2; V gene: TRBV15; clone size: .; D gene: .; CDR3 protein: CAPGEDGDFGYTF; CDR3 DNA: TGTGCCCCTGGGGAGGATGGGGATTTTGGCTACACCTTC
J gene: TRBJ2-7; V gene: TRBV9; clone size: once; D gene: TRBD1; CDR3 protein: CASSVEQGGLDEQYF; CDR3 DNA: TGTGCCAGCAGCGTAGAACAGGGGGGTCTGGACGAGCAGTACTTC
J gene: TRBJ2-5; V gene: TRBV5-6; clone size: .; D gene: TRBD2; CDR3 protein: CASSLGLASEETQYF; CDR3 DNA: TGTGCCAGCAGCTTGGGACTAGCTTCGGAAGAGACCCAGTACTTC
J gene: TRBJ2-1; V gene: TRBV7-2; clone size: .; D gene: TRBD2; CDR3 protein: CASSSSGANEQFF; CDR3 DNA: TGTGCCAGCAGCTCAAGCGGGGCGAATGAGCAGTTCTTC
J gene: TRBJ1-1; V gene: TRBV29-1; clone size: .; D gene: TRBD1; CDR3 protein: CSASTGAGTEAFF; CDR3 DNA: TGCAGCGCATCAACAGGGGCGGGGACTGAAGCTTTCTTT